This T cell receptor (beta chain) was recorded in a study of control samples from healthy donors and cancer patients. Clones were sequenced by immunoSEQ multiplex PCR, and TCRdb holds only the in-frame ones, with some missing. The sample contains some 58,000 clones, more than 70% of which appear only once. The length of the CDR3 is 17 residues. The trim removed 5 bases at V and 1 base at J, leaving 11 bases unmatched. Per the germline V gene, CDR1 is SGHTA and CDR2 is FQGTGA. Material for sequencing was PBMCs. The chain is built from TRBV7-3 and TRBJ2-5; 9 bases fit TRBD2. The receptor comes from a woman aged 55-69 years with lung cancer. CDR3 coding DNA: TGTGCCAGCAGCCCAACGGGGAGCGGGGGGCCCCAAGAGACCCAGTACTTC. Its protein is CASSPTGSGGPQETQYF.